The 14 T cell receptor beta chains reported below all come from one sample, sequenced in a study of blood T cell repertoires in COVID-19. The table came from immunoSEQ multiplex PCR; TCRdb's copy has only in-frame clones and leaves some out. Of 70,000 to 80,000 clones listed, roughly 86% are singletons. What was sequenced was peripheral blood. The receptors shown here come from a woman in her forties or fifties with acute or convalescent COVID-19.

V is TRBV7-8 and J is TRBJ1-1; D possibly corresponds to TRBD1 (5 bases). The CDR3 is 14 amino acids. Germline lookup yields CDR1 SGHVS and CDR2 FQNEAQ. V was shortened by 7 bases and J by 1 base, with 13 bases between the two germline ends. The CDR3: CASKEGRANTEAFF. CDR3 sequence (DNA): TGTGCCAGCAAGGAGGGGAGGGCGAACACTGAAGCTTTCTTT.

This clone was counted ten times or more. At the DNA level, this CDR3 is encoded by other sequences in the same sample as well. This chain connects TRBV4-3 to TRBJ2-1; 8 bases agree with TRBD2. The CDR3 is 17 amino acids. The junction had 5 bases not matched to a gene; V was cut back by 1 base and J by 0 bases. Germline CDR1 reads LGHNA; CDR2 reads YSLEER. As DNA, the CDR3 is TGCGCCAGCAGCCAAGGTCTAGCGGGCCTCTCCTACAATGAGCAGTTCTTC. It is translated as CASSQGLAGLSYNEQFF.

CDR3 sequence: CASSTGASGNTIYF. For the CDR3, the DNA is TGCGCCAGCAGCACAGGGGCCTCTGGAAACACCATATATTTT. This sequence joins TRBV5-1 and TRBJ1-3, with 7 bases lining up with TRBD1. Per germline, CDR1 SGHRS and CDR2 YFSETQ. The ends lost 4 bases at V and 0 bases at J; junction bases unmatched: 1. This CDR3 comprises 14 residues. The whole variable domain, filled in from reference TRBV5-1 and TRBJ1-3, reads KAGVTQTPRYLIKTRGQQVTLSCSPISGHRSVSWYQQTPGQGLQFLFEYFSETQRNKGNFPGRFSGRQFSNSRSEMNVSTLELGDSALYLCASSTGASGNTIYFGEGSWLTVV.

This rearrangement joins TRBV5-1 to TRBJ1-6; TRBD1 matches 7 bases. Trimming at V came to 0 bases and at J to 12 bases, leaving 9 bases not matched to a gene. CDR3 size: 15 residues. Germline V gene lookup returns CDR1 SGHRS and CDR2 YFSETQ. The chain's CDR3 is CASSLVDREKGPLHF. DNA of the CDR3: TGCGCCAGCAGCTTGGTCGACAGGGAGAAGGGACCCCTCCACTTT.

The chain combines TRBV2 with TRBJ2-2, with D tentatively TRBD2 (6 bases). In germline, CDR1 is SNHLY, CDR2 FYNNEI. The CDR3 is 16 amino acids. Trimming shortened V by 7 bases and J by 3 bases, and 18 bases separated the two germline ends. The CDR3 protein is CASTALGRRDTGELFF. The DNA of the CDR3 is TGTGCCAGCACCGCACTAGGACGGAGGGACACCGGGGAGCTGTTTTTT.

This chain links TRBV3-1 (or the pseudogene TRBV3-2) with TRBJ2-1; a weak D match, TRBD2 (6 bases). The germline gives CDR1 LGHDT, CDR2 YNNKEL (reference sequence). The V gene lost 4 bases and the J gene lost 2 bases, with 15 bases spanning the gap. The CDR3 sequence is 16 residues long. CDR3 sequence reads: CASSLIGTYPYNEQFF. DNA for the CDR3: TGTGCCAGCAGCCTCATCGGGACTTATCCCTACAATGAGCAGTTCTTC.

This chain uses TRBV7-2 with TRBJ1-2; no definite D call. The CDR3 is made up of 12 amino acids. Trimming left V 2 bases short and J 7 bases short, with 8 bases between. Germline CDR1 and CDR2: SGHTA and FQGNSA. CDR3 protein: CASSLTGIGYTF. Here the CDR3 DNA reads TGTGCCAGCAGCTTAACCGGGATTGGCTACACCTTC. The complete variable domain, with remaining parts taken from reference TRBV7-2 and TRBJ1-2, reads GAGVSQSPSNKVTEKGKDVELRCDPISGHTALYWYRQSLGQGLEFLIYFQGNSAPDKSGLPSDRFSAERTGGSVSTLTIQRTQQEDSAVYLCASSLTGIGYTFGSGTRLTVV.

This clone turned up a few times. The rearrangement joins TRBV24-1 to TRBJ1-2; 8 bases are a match to TRBD1. Germline values: CDR1 KGHDR, CDR2 SFDVKD. The CDR3 has 13 amino acids. V lost 3 bases to trimming and J lost 12 bases; unmatched junction nucleotides: 8. The CDR3 sequence is CATSDQTGEANTF. In DNA, the CDR3 is TGTGCCACCAGTGATCAGACAGGGGAGGCAAACACCTTC.

This clone was seen a single time. V gene TRBV19 combines with J gene TRBJ1-1, with D perhaps TRBD1 (5 bases). This CDR3 contains 10 residues. Germline V gene data show CDR1 as LNHDA and CDR2 as SQIVND (reference sequence). Trimming shortened V by 6 bases and J by 6 bases, and 5 bases separated the two germline ends. The CDR3 protein is CASRGPEAFF. The CDR3 DNA follows: TGTGCCAGTAGGGGGCCTGAAGCTTTCTTT.

The chain uses TRBV20-1 and TRBJ1-1, with D hard to call. This CDR3 contains 11 residues. The germline V and J ends were trimmed by 1 base and 5 bases, with 5 bases remaining between them. Germline lookup yields CDR1 DFQATT and CDR2 SNEGSKA (reference sequence). CDR3 nucleotides: TGCAGTGCTAGAGGTATTACTGAAGCTTTCTTT. Amino acid sequence: CSARGITEAFF.

The chain is built from TRBV6-1 and TRBJ1-5; D call uncertain. Trimming cost V 2 bases and J 4 bases, with 12 bases left between them. This CDR3 has 15 residues. The V gene's germline CDR1 is MNHNS and CDR2 SASEGT. This CDR3 reads CASSESHGRNQPQHF. The CDR3 DNA reads TGTGCCAGCAGTGAAAGCCATGGTAGAAATCAGCCCCAGCATTTT.

This rearrangement joins TRBV18 to TRBJ1-5; D is uncertain. The CDR3 is 13 residues long. From germline, CDR1 is KGHSH and CDR2 LQKENI. V dropped 5 bases and J dropped 7 bases, with 12 bases sitting between them. CDR3: CASSYEVNQPQHF. CDR3 nucleotide sequence: TGTGCCAGCTCATATGAGGTCAACCAGCCCCAGCATTTT.

The gene calls are TRBV30 and TRBJ1-6, with D possibly being TRBD1 (5 bases). Germline CDR1 and CDR2: GTSNPN and SVGIG (reference sequence). The CDR3 is made up of 13 amino acids. CDR3 sequence: CAVQVVGHSPLHF. CDR3 nucleotides: TGTGCGGTACAGGTCGTGGGGCATTCACCCCTCCACTTT.

The V and J genes are TRBV5-6 and TRBJ1-3; D unclear. Trimming stripped 0 bases from V and 0 bases from J, with 13 bases between. The germline gives CDR1 SGHDT, CDR2 YYEEEE. This CDR3 comprises 17 residues. CDR3 coding DNA: TGTGCCAGCAGCTTGGCCAAGACTGATTCCTCTGGAAACACCATATATTTT. As protein: CASSLAKTDSSGNTIYF. Filled out from reference TRBV5-6 and TRBJ1-3, the complete variable domain reads DAGVTQSPTHLIKTRGQQVTLRCSPKSGHDTVSWYQQALGQGPQFIFQYYEEEERQRGNFPDRFSGHQFPNYSSELNVNALLLGDSALYLCASSLAKTDSSGNTIYFGEGSWLTVV.